These 4 T cell receptor beta chains originate from one sample sequenced in a study of T-cell reconstitution after alpha-beta-depleted transplantation in children. Construction of the TCRbeta library involved unique molecular identifiers. TCRdb reprocessed the PCR reads with MiXCR, giving one entry per CDR3 protein. The repertoire holds about 170,000 distinct CDR3 sequences, with approximately 10% as singletons. The sample here was PBMCs, taken before TCRalphabeta/CD19-depleted stem cell transplant. The receptors shown here come from a boy aged 2 to 10 with acute myeloid leukemia, due to receive a stem cell transplant.

This clonotype was recorded many times. This chain links TRBV14 with TRBJ2-3; 13 nucleotides agree with TRBD2. With V trimmed by 4 bases and J by 2 bases, 3 bases remained unmatched. There are 16 residues in the CDR3. Germline V lookup: CDR1 SGHDN, CDR2 FVKESK. Written as DNA, the CDR3 is TGTGCCAGCAGCCGCGGGACTAGCGGGATCACAGATACGCAGTATTTT. It yields the protein CASSRGTSGITDTQYF.

This clonotype was recorded at least ten times. The chain couples TRBV6-5 to TRBJ1-1; D unresolved. This CDR3 spans 14 amino acids. The V gene's germline CDR1 is MNHEY and CDR2 SVGAGI. Trimming took off 2 bases at V and 5 bases at J, with 12 bases between the two ends. The CDR3 DNA reads TGTGCCAGCAGTTACGGCGGATCGGTTACTGAAGCTTTCTTT. Its translation: CASSYGGSVTEAFF.

Comment on this clonotype: Since a much larger clone is just one base distant, this may be a read error. This rearrangement joins TRBV15 to TRBJ2-5; TRBD2 is a possible D gene (5 bases). V lost 1 base and J 1 base, leaving 7 bases between the germline ends. CDR1 is LNHNV, CDR2 YYDKDF, per germline (reference sequence). The CDR3 has 14 residues. The CDR3 reads CATSRGEGQETQYF. The CDR3 region has the DNA TGTGCCACCAGCAGAGGCGAGGGCCAAGAGACCCAGTACTTC.

The chain couples TRBV19 to TRBJ1-1, with a possible D match to TRBD1 (5 bases). CDR3 length: 14 amino acids. CDR1 and CDR2 (germline): LNHDA, SQIVND (reference sequence). The V end lost 0 bases, the J end lost 4 bases, and 9 bases lay between the germline ends. CDR3 protein: CASSIDAGVTEAFF. DNA for the CDR3: TGTGCCAGTAGTATAGACGCGGGGGTCACTGAAGCTTTCTTT.